The 11 T cell receptor beta chains listed next were all sequenced from one sample in a study of blood T cell repertoires in COVID-19. Produced via immunoSEQ multiplex PCR; TCRdb's table is partial and in-frame only. The data hold nearly 65,000 clones, with around 80% observed a single time. The sequencing input was peripheral blood. The receptors were gathered from a human donor in a cohort sampled during active COVID-19.

The count of this clone is one. The chain combines TRBV7-8 with TRBJ1-1, with 8 bases lining up with TRBD1. This CDR3 comprises 13 residues. Trimming cost V 1 base and J 7 bases; bases outside gene matches: 2. Germline V gene sequence: CDR1 SGHVS, CDR2 FQNEAQ. The CDR3 DNA reads as TGTGCCAGCAGCTTAGGACAGGGGCTTGAAGCTTTCTTT. This encodes CASSLGQGLEAFF. The whole variable domain, remainder taken from reference TRBV7-8 and TRBJ1-1, is GAGVSQSPRYKVAKRGQDVALRCDPISGHVSLFWYQQALGQGPEFLTYFQNEAQLDKSGLPSDRFFAERPEGSVSTLKIQRTQQEDSAVYLCASSLGQGLEAFFGQGTRLTVV.

The V and J genes are TRBV25-1 and TRBJ1-2; D is perhaps TRBD1 (6 bases). Looked up from germline, CDR1 is MGHDK and CDR2 is SYGVNS. The ends were cut back, 8 bases at V and 6 bases at J, with 25 bases in the middle. CDR3 length: 16 residues. The CDR3 is CASSQGPRVGSDGYTF. As DNA, the CDR3 is TGTGCCAGCTCCCAGGGGCCTAGGGTAGGGAGTGATGGCTACACCTTC.

The V gene is TRBV29-1, the J gene TRBJ2-1; 7 bases line up with TRBD2. CDR1 is SQVTM, CDR2 ANQGSEA, per germline. V trimming: 7 bases; J trimming: 7 bases; junction bases outside the gene matches: 13. The CDR3 covers 14 residues. The CDR3 DNA reads as TGCAGCGGCTTGGGAGACGGGGGGAGGAATGAGCAGTTCTTC. It specifies CSGLGDGGRNEQFF.

The V gene is TRBV18, the J gene TRBJ1-2, with D unresolved. CDR3 length: 12 amino acids. The V end lost 2 bases, the J end lost 7 bases, and 8 bases lay between the germline ends. The germline gives CDR1 KGHSH, CDR2 LQKENI. For the CDR3, the DNA is TGTGCCAGCTCACCAACGAGTGGTGGCTACACCTTC. This encodes CASSPTSGGYTF.

This clone came up once. Germline and junction disagree at one end, which may indicate a read error. The chain has TRBV6-5 and TRBJ2-1; 7 bases line up with TRBD1. Germline lookup yields CDR1 MNHEY and CDR2 SVGAGI. The CDR3 extends over 14 amino acids. The CDR3 region is CASSDSGGRYEQFF. Here the CDR3 DNA reads TGTGCCAGCAGTGACTCAGGGGGTAGATATGAGCAGTTCTTC.

This clone was observed a single time. CDR3 region: CASSSETGRTEAFF. The DNA of the CDR3 is TGTGCCAGCAGCTCCGAGACAGGGCGGACTGAAGCTTTCTTT. The gene calls are TRBV5-8 and TRBJ1-1, with TRBD1 matching 7 bases. This CDR3 spans 14 amino acids. The junction had 7 bases not matched to a gene; V was cut back by 3 bases and J by 5 bases. Per the germline V gene, CDR1 is SGHTS and CDR2 is YDEGEE.

This chain joins TRBV13 and TRBJ2-7; 9 bases are a match to TRBD1. The CDR3 is 15 residues long. Trimming removed 4 bases from V and 4 bases from J; junction bases left unmatched: 8. Germline values: CDR1 PRHDT, CDR2 FYEKMQ (reference sequence). The CDR3, as DNA: TGTGCCAGCAGCTGGACAGGGGTCAACTTATACGAGCAGTACTTC. Protein: CASSWTGVNLYEQYF.

The rearrangement links TRBV5-3 to TRBJ2-5, with 7 bases identical to TRBD1. TRBV5-3 is reported as an ORF; its role is uncertain. With V trimmed by 1 base and J by 3 bases, 6 bases remained unmatched. CDR3 length: 15 amino acids. The CDR3: CARSLCQGDKETQYF. The CDR3 DNA follows: TGTGCCAGAAGCTTGTGCCAGGGGGATAAAGAGACCCAGTACTTC.

This clone was seen only once. The CDR3 DNA follows: TGCGCCAGCAGCTTGGAGCTAGCGGGGGCCAATGAGCAGTTCTTC. Amino acid sequence: CASSLELAGANEQFF. This chain joins TRBV5-1 and TRBJ2-1, with 10 nucleotides matching TRBD2. Germline values: CDR1 SGHRS, CDR2 YFSETQ. With 0 bases clipped from V and 6 bases from J, the junction kept 3 bases outside the gene matches. There are 15 residues in the CDR3. Full variable domain (missing parts from reference TRBV5-1 and TRBJ2-1): KAGVTQTPRYLIKTRGQQVTLSCSPISGHRSVSWYQQTPGQGLQFLFEYFSETQRNKGNFPGRFSGRQFSNSRSEMNVSTLELGDSALYLCASSLELAGANEQFFGPGTRLTVL.

This rearrangement joins TRBV6-2 or TRBV6-3 to TRBJ2-1; 9 nucleotides line up with TRBD2. Trimming at V came to 0 bases and at J to 6 bases, leaving 0 bases not matched to a gene. CDR1 and CDR2 from the germline V gene are MNHEY and SVGEGT. The CDR3 sequence is 14 residues long. The CDR3 nucleotides are TGTGCCAGCAGTTACTCTAGCGGGGGCAATGAGCAGTTCTTC. Amino acids: CASSYSSGGNEQFF.

The chain carries TRBV28 and TRBJ2-3; D is unresolved. Trimming removed 6 bases at V and 0 bases at J, with 10 bases between. This CDR3 is built from 14 residues. The germline gives CDR1 MDHEN, CDR2 SYDVKM. The CDR3 nucleotides read TGTGCCAGCAGGTCAGGCTACAGCACAGATACGCAGTATTTT. Its protein is CASRSGYSTDTQYF.